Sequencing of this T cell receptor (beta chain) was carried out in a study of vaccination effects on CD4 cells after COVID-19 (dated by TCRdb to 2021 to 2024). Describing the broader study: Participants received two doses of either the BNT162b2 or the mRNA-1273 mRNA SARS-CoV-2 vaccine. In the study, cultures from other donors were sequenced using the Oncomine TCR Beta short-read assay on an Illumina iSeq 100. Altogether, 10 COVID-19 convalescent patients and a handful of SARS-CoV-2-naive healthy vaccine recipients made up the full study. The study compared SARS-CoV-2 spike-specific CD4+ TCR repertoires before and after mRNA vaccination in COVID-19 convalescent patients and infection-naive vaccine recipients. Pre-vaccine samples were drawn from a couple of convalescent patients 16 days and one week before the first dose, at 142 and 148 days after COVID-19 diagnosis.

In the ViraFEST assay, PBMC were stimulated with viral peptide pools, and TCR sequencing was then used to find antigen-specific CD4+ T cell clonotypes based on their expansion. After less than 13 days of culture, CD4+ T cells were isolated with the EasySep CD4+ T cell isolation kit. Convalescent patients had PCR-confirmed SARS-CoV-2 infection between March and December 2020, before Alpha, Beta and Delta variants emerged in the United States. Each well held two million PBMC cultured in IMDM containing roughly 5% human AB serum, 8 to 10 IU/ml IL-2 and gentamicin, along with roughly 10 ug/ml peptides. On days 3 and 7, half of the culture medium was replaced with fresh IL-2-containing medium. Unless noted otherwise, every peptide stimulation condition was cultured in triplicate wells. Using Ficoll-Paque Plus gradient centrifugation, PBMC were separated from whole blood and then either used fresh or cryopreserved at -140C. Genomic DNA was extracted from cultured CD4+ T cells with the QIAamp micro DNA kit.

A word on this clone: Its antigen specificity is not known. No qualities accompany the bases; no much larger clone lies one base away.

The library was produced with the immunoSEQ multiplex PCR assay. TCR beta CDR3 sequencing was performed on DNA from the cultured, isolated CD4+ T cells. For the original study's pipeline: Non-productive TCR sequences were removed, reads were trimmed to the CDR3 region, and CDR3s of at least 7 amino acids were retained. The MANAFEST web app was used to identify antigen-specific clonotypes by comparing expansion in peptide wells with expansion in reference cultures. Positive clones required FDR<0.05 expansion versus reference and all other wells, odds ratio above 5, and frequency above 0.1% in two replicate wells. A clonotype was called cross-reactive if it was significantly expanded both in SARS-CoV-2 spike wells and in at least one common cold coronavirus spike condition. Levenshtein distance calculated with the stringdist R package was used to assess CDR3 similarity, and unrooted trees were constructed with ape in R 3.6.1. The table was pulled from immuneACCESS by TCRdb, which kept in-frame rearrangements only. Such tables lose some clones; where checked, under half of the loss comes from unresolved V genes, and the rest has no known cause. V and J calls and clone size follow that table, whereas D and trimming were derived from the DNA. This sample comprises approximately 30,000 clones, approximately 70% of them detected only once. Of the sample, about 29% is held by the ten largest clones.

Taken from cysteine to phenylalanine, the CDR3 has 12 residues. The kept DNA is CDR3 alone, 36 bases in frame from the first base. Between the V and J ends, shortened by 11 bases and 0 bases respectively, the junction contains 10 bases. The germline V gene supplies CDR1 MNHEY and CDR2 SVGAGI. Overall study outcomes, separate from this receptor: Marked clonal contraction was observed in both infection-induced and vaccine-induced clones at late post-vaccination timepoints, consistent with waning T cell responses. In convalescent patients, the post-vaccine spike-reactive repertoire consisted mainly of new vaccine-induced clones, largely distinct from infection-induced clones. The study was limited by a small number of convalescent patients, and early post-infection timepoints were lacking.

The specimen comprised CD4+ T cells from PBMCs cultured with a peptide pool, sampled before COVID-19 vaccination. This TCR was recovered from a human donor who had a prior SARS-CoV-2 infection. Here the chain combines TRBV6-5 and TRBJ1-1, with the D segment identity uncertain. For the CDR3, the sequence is CAVSYMNTEAFF. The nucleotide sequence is TGTGCCGTTTCGTACATGAACACTGAAGCTTTCTTT.